This T cell receptor beta chain is drawn from a study of cytomegalovirus exposure and HLA in healthy donors. Study as a whole: Earlier results showed roughly 120 million unique TCR beta sequences derived from roughly 200 million T cells. Study results and caveats: A later analysis revealed that TCR association rates differed between HLA loci, peaking at DRB1 and bottoming out at HLA-C. V- and J-gene trimming of TCR beta was linked (in a later analysis) to a missense DCLRE1C variant. The authors excluded some V segments, including TRBV6-2 and TRBV6-3, as indistinguishable.

The CDR3 is 12 residues long. Trimming took off 10 bases at V and 9 bases at J, with 16 bases between the two ends. Looked up from germline, CDR1 is SGHAT and CDR2 is FQNNGV. This clone was found once. No antigen is known for it. Researchers ran the PCR with 60 Vbeta and 13 Jbeta primers. Generated by immunoSEQ multiplex PCR, the TCRdb table keeps only in-frame clones and is missing some. The repertoire has approximately 110,000 clones, over 60% of them found once; the top ten carry 1.9%. Sequenced material: PBMCs. The origin of this receptor is a man aged 50-60 years in good health and CMV-seronegative. The chain links TRBV11-2 to TRBJ2-1; D perhaps matches TRBD2 (5 bases). CDR3 in DNA: TGTGCCACTTCTAGGGAGAAGGGTGAGCAGTTCTTC. This translates into CATSREKGEQFF.